This TCR beta chain was documented in a study of cytomegalovirus exposure and HLA in healthy donors. Study information: Of the donors genotyped, approximately 400 in all, about 80% fell in the Caucasian-associated ancestry cluster.

Study-level findings and limits: A later analysis reportedly found fewer N-insertions in an Asian-associated ancestry cluster than the roughly 670-donor mean.

V trimming: 3 bases; J trimming: 7 bases; junction bases outside the gene matches: 5. The germline gives CDR1 SGHVS, CDR2 FNYEAQ. This CDR3 is 15 amino acids long. Concerning this clone itself: Its antigen is not known.

13 Jbeta primers and 60 Vbeta primers were used for the PCR. The method was immunoSEQ multiplex PCR; TCRdb's version includes in-frame clones alone and lacks a portion of them. The sample shows 130,000 or so clones, 78% of them seen only once. This sequence originates from a woman aged 18 to 35 in good health and CMV-seronegative. Sequenced input: PBMCs. The rearrangement joins TRBV7-6 to TRBJ1-4; 10 bases line up with TRBD1. CDR3 sequence (DNA): TGTGCCAGCAGCTTCCTGGACAGGGGGGGTGAAAAACTGTTTTTT. This translates into CASSFLDRGGEKLFF.